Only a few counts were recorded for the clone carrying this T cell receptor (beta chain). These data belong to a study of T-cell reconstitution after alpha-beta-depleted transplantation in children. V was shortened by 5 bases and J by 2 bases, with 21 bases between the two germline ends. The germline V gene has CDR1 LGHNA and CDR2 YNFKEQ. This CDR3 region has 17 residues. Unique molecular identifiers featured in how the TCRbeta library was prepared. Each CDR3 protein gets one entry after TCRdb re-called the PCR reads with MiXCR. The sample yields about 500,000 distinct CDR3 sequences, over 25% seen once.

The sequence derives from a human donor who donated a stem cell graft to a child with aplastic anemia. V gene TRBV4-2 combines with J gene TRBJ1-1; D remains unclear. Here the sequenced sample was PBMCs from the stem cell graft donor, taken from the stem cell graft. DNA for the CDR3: TGTGCCAGCAGCAGTGGGTCCACTCTCTCACTTAACACTGAAGCTTTCTTT. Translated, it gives CASSSGSTLSLNTEAFF.